This T cell receptor beta chain was observed in a study of regulatory T cells in long-lasting Graves disease. Overall study findings and caveats: Relative to new patients (around 1,000), persistent patients exhibited greater sharing of public clonotypes (approximately 2,700).

Time point defined: newly diagnosed GD, antithyroid drugs for less than 3 months. Researchers made the TCR library from RNA that was extracted from PBMCs. Combining iRepertoire HTBI primers with Arm-PCR of CDR3 regions, the authors built TCR beta libraries. TCRdb processed the multiplex PCR reads anew with MiXCR; each CDR3 protein has one entry. The table records fewer than 450,000 distinct CDR3 sequences, 15% of them present only once. Comments on this clonotype: Its target is unknown.

CDR3 length equals 13 residues. With 3 bases removed from V and 5 bases from J, the gap between germline ends came to 13 bases. Per the germline V gene, CDR1 is DFQATT and CDR2 is SNEGSKA (reference sequence). This sample also appeared in a second study, on T cells in Graves' hyperthyroidism and ophthalmopathy. Per that paper: Newly diagnosed patients aged 18 to 65 had hyperthyroidism of under 2 months' duration. Blood samples included most of the expanded thyroid clonotypes exceeding 0.001.

The specimen comprised peripheral blood mononuclear cells (PBMCs), sampled at new diagnosis, from a patient treated with antithyroid drugs. The rearrangement links TRBV20-1 to TRBJ2-5; D tentatively fits TRBD1 or TRBD2 (5 bases each). The sequence was collected from a woman aged 40-49 years with Graves disease. The CDR3 here is CSASGAGDETQYF. CDR3 DNA: TGCAGTGCTAGTGGGGCTGGGGACGAGACCCAGTACTTC.